This passage covers 30 T cell receptor beta chains from one sample sequenced in a study of shared clonotypes between healthy human individuals. Clones were read by immunoSEQ multiplex PCR, and TCRdb kept only the in-frame ones, dropping some. The data hold some 1.5 million clones, with approximately 98% observed a single time. Sequenced material: naive CD4+ T cells sorted from blood. This sample's subset: CD45RA+ positively selected. Receptors were obtained from a man aged 25-45 years in good health.

Concerning this clone itself: The identical CDR3 is also encoded by other nucleotide sequences in the sample. The chain carries TRBV9 and TRBJ2-1; D perhaps matches TRBD2 (6 bases). This CDR3 has 15 amino acids. The germline V gene encodes CDR1 SGDLS and CDR2 YYNGEE. Trimming removed 0 bases from V and 2 bases from J, with 9 bases in between. CDR3 sequence reads: CASSVVEGAYNEQFF. The CDR3 DNA follows: TGTGCCAGCAGCGTAGTGGAGGGAGCCTACAATGAGCAGTTCTTC.

The rearrangement uses TRBV11-2 and TRBJ2-6; 11 bases fit TRBD1. The CDR3 has 18 amino acids. Germline lookup yields CDR1 SGHAT and CDR2 FQNNGV. V lost 1 base to trimming and J lost 1 base; unmatched junction nucleotides: 3. CDR3 residues: CASSLGTGGTSGANVLTF. CDR3 sequence (DNA): TGTGCCAGCAGCTTAGGGACAGGGGGCACGTCTGGGGCCAACGTCCTGACTTTC. The variable domain in full, with the rest retrieved from reference TRBV11-2 and TRBJ2-6, is EAGVAQSPRYKIIEKRQSVAFWCNPISGHATLYWYQQILGQGPKLLIQFQNNGVVDDSQLPKDRFSAERLKGVDSTLKIQPAKLEDSAVYLCASSLGTGGTSGANVLTFGAGSRLTVL.

CDR3 residues: CASSLARAEISGNTIYF. The CDR3 DNA reads as TGTGCCAGCAGCTTAGCGCGGGCAGAAATCTCTGGAAACACCATATATTTT. The chain combines TRBV11-2 with TRBJ1-3; D call uncertain. The CDR3 length is 17 residues. Per germline, CDR1 SGHAT and CDR2 FQNNGV. With 1 base removed from V and 0 bases from J, the gap between germline ends came to 13 bases.

The gene calls are TRBV6-5 and TRBJ1-5; perhaps TRBD1 as D (5 bases). Trimming removed 4 bases at V and 9 bases at J, with 16 bases between. This CDR3 has 14 residues. Germline V gene data show CDR1 as MNHEY and CDR2 as SVGAGI. The CDR3 is CASSSQGSSLPQHF. The CDR3 coding sequence is TGTGCCAGCAGTTCCCAGGGATCTTCGCTGCCCCAGCATTTT.

This CDR3 is CASTSFGGGTDTQYF. In nucleotides, the CDR3 is TGTGCCAGCACCTCCTTCGGGGGAGGCACAGATACGCAGTATTTT. The chain is built from TRBV28 and TRBJ2-3; tentatively, D is TRBD2 (6 bases). The CDR3 contains 15 residues. V lost 7 bases and J lost 1, with 15 bases in between. The germline V gene has CDR1 MDHEN and CDR2 SYDVKM.

Comments on this clone: Germline is not matched at one junction end, which may reflect a read error. The V and J genes are TRBV6-1 and TRBJ2-4, with TRBD2 identical over 7 bases. CDR3 length: 15 amino acids. CDR1 is MNHNS and CDR2 is SASEGT in the germline V gene. The CDR3: CTSMRREGGKNIQYF. CDR3 nucleotides: TGTACCAGCATGAGGAGGGAGGGAGGAAAAAACATTCAGTACTTC.

The chain is built from TRBV2 and TRBJ2-1; 7 bases agree with TRBD1. The junction had 4 bases not matched to a gene; V was cut back by 3 bases and J by 2 bases. The CDR3 extends over 15 amino acids. Per the germline V gene, CDR1 is SNHLY and CDR2 is FYNNEI. CDR3 sequence (DNA): TGTGCCAGCAGTGACGGGACAGAGACCTACAATGAGCAGTTCTTC. Encoded protein: CASSDGTETYNEQFF. Full variable domain (missing parts from reference TRBV2 and TRBJ2-1): EPEVTQTPSHQVTQMGQEVILRCVPISNHLYFYWYRQILGQKVEFLVSFYNNEISEKSEIFDDQFSVERPDGSNFTLKIRSTKLEDSAMYFCASSDGTETYNEQFFGPGTRLTVL.

The rearrangement uses TRBV9 and TRBJ2-6; D is ambiguous. V was trimmed by 0 bases and J by 4 bases, leaving 11 bases between them. Germline CDR1 reads SGDLS; CDR2 reads YYNGEE. The CDR3 length is 16 residues. CDR3 coding DNA: TGTGCCAGCAGCGTAGCCTTAAATACCGGGGCCAACGTCCTGACTTTC. Translation gives CASSVALNTGANVLTF.

The chain links TRBV6-6 to TRBJ1-2; D not resolved. The germline CDR1 and CDR2 sequences are MNHNY and SVGAGI (reference sequence). V lost 0 bases, J lost 8 bases, and 10 bases lay in between. This CDR3 spans 13 amino acids. The CDR3 nucleotides read TGTGCCAGCAGTTACTCCCAGGATCAAGGCTACACCTTC. Translation gives CASSYSQDQGYTF.

This chain links TRBV19 with TRBJ1-5; possibly TRBD1 for D (5 bases). Per the germline V gene, CDR1 is LNHDA and CDR2 is SQIVND (reference sequence). Trimming removed 6 bases from V and 3 bases from J, with 15 bases in between. The CDR3 extends over 15 amino acids. CDR3 amino acids: CASRSAGRINQPQHF. DNA for the CDR3: TGTGCCAGTAGATCGGCAGGGAGAATCAATCAGCCCCAGCATTTT.

The chain uses TRBV5-4 and TRBJ2-1; TRBD2 matches 9 bases. Germline CDR1 is SGHNT and CDR2 is YYREEE (reference sequence). The CDR3 consists of 14 residues. V lost 0 bases, J lost 14 bases, and 9 bases stayed unmatched. The DNA of the CDR3 is TGTGCCAGCAGCTTGGAGGGGGCGGGAGGGCCGGAGTTCTTC. It encodes CASSLEGAGGPEFF.

The chain links TRBV12-5 to TRBJ2-3; 8 bases line up with TRBD1. The germline gives CDR1 LGHNT, CDR2 FRNRAP. J lost 7 bases, V lost 7 bases, and 13 bases had no gene match. The CDR3 consists of 15 residues. The CDR3, as DNA: TGTGCTAGTGCCCGGGACAGGACATCCTTTTATACGCAGTATTTT. Protein sequence: CASARDRTSFYTQYF.

The chain carries TRBV11-2 and TRBJ2-5; the D gene is possibly TRBD2 (6 bases). This CDR3 is 15 amino acids long. The germline V gene encodes CDR1 SGHAT and CDR2 FQNNGV. Trimming pared 0 bases from V and 5 bases from J, leaving 13 bases between. CDR3 DNA: TGTGCCAGCAGCTTAGATCTGCGGGGAGGCGAGACCCAGTACTTC. This sequence encodes CASSLDLRGGETQYF.

The chain is built from TRBV6-6 and TRBJ2-7, with TRBD1 matching 8 bases. This CDR3 spans 12 amino acids. After removal of 8 bases from V and 6 bases from J, the junction contained 6 bases not matched to a gene. The germline V gene has CDR1 MNHNY and CDR2 SVGAGI (reference sequence). CDR3 region: CASDRGEGEQYF. In nucleotides, the CDR3 is TGTGCCAGCGACAGGGGAGAGGGCGAGCAGTACTTC.

The gene calls are TRBV19 and TRBJ1-2, with 7 bases identical to TRBD1. This CDR3 is 14 amino acids long. The J segment lost 4 bases and the V segment lost 1 base, leaving 3 bases of the junction unmatched. Germline V lookup: CDR1 LNHDA, CDR2 SQIVND (reference sequence). The CDR3 region has the DNA TGTGCCAGTAGTATAGGTGGGGACAGCTATGGCTACACCTTC. It encodes CASSIGGDSYGYTF.

The chain links TRBV7-8 to TRBJ2-3; the D is unclear. V was clipped by 1 base and J by 2 bases, with 16 bases between them. Germline V gene data show CDR1 as SGHVS and CDR2 as FQNEAQ. The CDR3 sequence is 17 residues long. CDR3 region: CASSLGSVGSSTDTQYF. For the CDR3, the DNA is TGTGCCAGCAGCTTAGGTTCCGTAGGAAGTTCCACAGATACGCAGTATTTT.

This sequence joins TRBV28 and TRBJ2-1; 8 bases fit TRBD2. CDR3 length: 17 amino acids. The ends lost 4 bases at V and 6 bases at J; junction bases unmatched: 14. Germline V CDR1 and CDR2: MDHEN, SYDVKM. The CDR3 spells CASSSFPGGLVLNEQFF. The CDR3 DNA is TGTGCCAGCAGTTCTTTCCCGGGAGGGCTAGTCCTCAATGAGCAGTTCTTC.

This chain links TRBV27 with TRBJ2-1; no clear D. CDR3 length equals 15 residues. Germline V lookup: CDR1 MNHEY, CDR2 SMNVEV (reference sequence). The V end was cut by 1 base, the J end by 0 bases, with 7 bases between. This CDR3 reads CASSLFYSSYNEQFF. CDR3 nucleotide sequence: TGTGCCAGCAGTTTATTTTATAGCTCCTACAATGAGCAGTTCTTC.

This chain joins TRBV29-1 and TRBJ1-1, with 7 bases fitting TRBD1. J was trimmed by 4 bases and V by 5 bases; bases with no gene match: 10. Germline CDR1 is SQVTM and CDR2 is ANQGSEA. This CDR3 contains 14 residues. DNA for the CDR3: TGCAGCGTTTCCGGACGACAGGGAGTCACTGAAGCTTTCTTT. Protein: CSVSGRQGVTEAFF. Full variable domain (outside the CDR3, taken from reference TRBV29-1 and TRBJ1-1): SAVISQKPSRDICQRGTSLTIQCQVDSQVTMMFWYRQQPGQSLTLIATANQGSEATYESGFVIDKFPISRPNLTFSTLTVSNMSPEDSSIYLCSVSGRQGVTEAFFGQGTRLTVV.

Details on this clone: Distinct nucleotide sequences in the sample also encode this CDR3. The chain carries TRBV6-5 and TRBJ2-3; TRBD2 might be the D (6 bases). The CDR3 spans 13 residues. V dropped 7 bases and J dropped 0 bases, with 8 bases sitting between them. Germline CDR1 MNHEY, CDR2 SVGAGI. CDR3 protein: CASNGGSTDTQYF. CDR3 coding DNA: TGTGCCAGCAATGGGGGGAGCACAGATACGCAGTATTTT.

On this clone: Additional DNA sequences in this sample encode the identical CDR3. In DNA, the CDR3 is TGTGCCAGCTCCCCCGGACAGGGTCGTACAGATACGCAGTATTTT. The encoded protein is CASSPGQGRTDTQYF. The J gene is TRBJ2-3, the V gene TRBV18, with 8 nucleotides matching TRBD1. V lost 6 bases and J lost 3; bases outside the gene matches: 8. This CDR3 comprises 15 residues. Germline V CDR1 and CDR2: KGHSH, LQKENI.

This chain uses TRBV7-2 with TRBJ2-1, with D possibly matching TRBD1 (5 bases). Trimming took off 5 bases at V and 11 bases at J, with 16 bases between the two ends. The CDR3 runs 13 residues. Germline CDR1 SGHTA, CDR2 FQGNSA. CDR3 bases: TGTGCCAGCAGCCAACAGCAGGGTTCGAAGCAGTTCTTC. This translates into CASSQQQGSKQFF.

The V gene is TRBV27, the J gene TRBJ2-7, with 9 bases aligning to TRBD2. V gave up 7 bases and J gave up 4 bases; unmatched junction bases: 11. Germline V gives CDR1 MNHEY, CDR2 SMNVEV (reference sequence). The CDR3 consists of 15 residues. CDR3 residues: CASKRGGLAVYEQYF. In DNA form, the CDR3 reads TGTGCCAGCAAAAGGGGGGGACTAGCAGTTTACGAGCAGTACTTC.

The chain couples TRBV9 to TRBJ1-4, with D uncertain. Germline V gives CDR1 SGDLS, CDR2 YYNGEE. CDR3 length: 15 amino acids. Trimming took off 0 bases at V and 11 bases at J, with 17 bases between the two ends. The CDR3 DNA follows: TGTGCCAGCAGCGTAGCTGGAGGACCGACCAATAAACTGTTTTTT. This encodes CASSVAGGPTNKLFF.

The chain links TRBV19 to TRBJ2-1, with TRBD2 matching 10 bases. This CDR3 is built from 16 residues. V lost 5 bases and J lost 7; bases outside the gene matches: 11. Per the germline V gene, CDR1 is LNHDA and CDR2 is SQIVND (reference sequence). This CDR3 reads CASSGPGTSDGNEQFF. CDR3 nucleotides: TGTGCCAGTAGTGGGCCCGGGACTAGCGATGGGAATGAGCAGTTCTTC. Filled out from reference TRBV19 and TRBJ2-1, the complete variable domain reads DGGITQSPKYLFRKEGQNVTLSCEQNLNHDAMYWYRQDPGQGLRLIYYSQIVNDFQKGDIAEGYSVSREKKESFPLTVTSAQKNPTAFYLCASSGPGTSDGNEQFFGPGTRLTVL.

CDR3 protein: CSVVPSGRADTQYF. Here the CDR3 DNA reads TGCAGCGTTGTGCCCAGCGGGAGGGCCGATACGCAGTATTTT. The rearrangement uses TRBV29-1 and TRBJ2-3; 10 bases align to TRBD2. The CDR3 has 14 amino acids. The trim removed 4 bases at V and 6 bases at J, leaving 7 bases unmatched. Germline V gene data show CDR1 as SQVTM and CDR2 as ANQGSEA.

The V gene is TRBV6-1, the J gene TRBJ1-5; 7 bases match TRBD1. CDR1 and CDR2 from the germline V gene are MNHNS and SASEGT. The CDR3 loop spans 15 amino acids. V was clipped by 6 bases and J by 0 bases; unmatched bases: 5. The CDR3 spells CASSPGTDSNQPQHF. Written as DNA, the CDR3 is TGTGCCAGCAGCCCTGGGACAGATAGCAATCAGCCCCAGCATTTT.

This chain connects TRBV6-9 to TRBJ2-2, with a possible D match to TRBD2 (5 bases). The CDR3 is 15 amino acids. V lost 5 bases and J lost 1, with 11 bases in between. CDR1 is MNHGY, CDR2 SVAAGI, per germline. CDR3 sequence (DNA): TGTGCCAGCAGTCTAGCAAGGAGGAACACCGGGGAGCTGTTTTTT. It yields the protein CASSLARRNTGELFF.

The chain combines TRBV5-1 with TRBJ2-5; D may correspond to TRBD1 or TRBD2 (5 bases each). V was pared by 3 bases and J by 2 bases, with 14 bases between. Germline loops: CDR1 SGHRS, CDR2 YFSETQ. This CDR3 contains 15 residues. Written as DNA, the CDR3 is TGCGCCAGCAGCTCCACCGGGACCAGGCAAGAGACCCAGTACTTC. Protein sequence: CASSSTGTRQETQYF.

This chain links TRBV5-1 with TRBJ2-5; no firm D call. Trimming pared 0 bases from V and 3 bases from J, leaving 9 bases between. The CDR3 is made up of 14 amino acids. CDR1 and CDR2 from the germline V gene are SGHRS and YFSETQ. This CDR3 is CASSLGRREETQYF. The CDR3 bases are TGCGCCAGCAGCTTGGGACGTAGGGAAGAGACCCAGTACTTC.